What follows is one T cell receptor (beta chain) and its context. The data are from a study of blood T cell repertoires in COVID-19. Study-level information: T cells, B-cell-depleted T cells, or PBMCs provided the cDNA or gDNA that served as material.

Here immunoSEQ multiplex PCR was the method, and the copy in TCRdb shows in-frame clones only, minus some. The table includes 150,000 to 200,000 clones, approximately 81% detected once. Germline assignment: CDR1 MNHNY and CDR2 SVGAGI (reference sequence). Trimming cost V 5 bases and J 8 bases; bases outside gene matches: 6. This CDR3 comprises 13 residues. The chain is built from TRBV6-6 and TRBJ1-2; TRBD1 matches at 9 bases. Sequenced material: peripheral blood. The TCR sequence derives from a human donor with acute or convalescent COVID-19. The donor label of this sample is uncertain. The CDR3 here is CASSTTGGEGYTF. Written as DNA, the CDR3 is TGTGCCAGCAGTACTACAGGGGGCGAAGGCTACACCTTC.